These T cell receptor beta chains were read from a single sample in a study of T cell responses to AZD1222 COVID-19 vaccine. Profiled with immunoSEQ multiplex PCR; TCRdb holds only in-frame clones, not every one. The profile shows 110,000 or so clones, about 90% of them singletons. The input for sequencing was peripheral blood, taken on day 0 of AZD1222 vaccination. The receptors come from an adult in good health. The CDR3 runs from the conserved cysteine through the conserved F or W. The D gene is left open where the match is weak. Clone sizes are given selectively: once, few, many, or a class where the clone is expanded.

d_gene	abundance	v_gene	j_gene	CDR3aa	CDR3nt
TRBD1	.	TRBV18	TRBJ1-1	CASSPPGQGLVTEAFF	TGTGCCAGCTCACCCCCGGGACAGGGGTTGGTCACTGAAGCTTTCTTT
TRBD1	.	TRBV11-3	TRBJ2-1	CASSLEGTGTRNEQFF	TGTGCCAGCAGCTTAGAAGGGACAGGGACTCGGAATGAGCAGTTCTTC
.	.	TRBV11-2	TRBJ1-4	CASSSAGQLNEKLFF	TGTGCCAGCAGCTCCGCTGGACAGCTTAATGAAAAACTGTTTTTT
.	.	TRBV4-1	TRBJ1-2	CASSQEVRLTNYGYTF	TGCGCCAGCAGCCAAGAAGTCAGACTTACTAACTATGGCTACACCTTC
TRBD2	few	TRBV29-1	TRBJ2-3	CSVDKLAGGRYDTQYF	TGCAGCGTTGACAAACTAGCGGGAGGGCGTTACGATACGCAGTATTTT
.	.	TRBV19	TRBJ2-7	CASSTTTGTPHEQYF	TGTGCCAGTAGTACCACAACAGGGACCCCCCACGAGCAGTACTTC
TRBD2	.	TRBV6-4	TRBJ2-1	CASSESGGFGEQFF	TGTGCCAGCAGTGAAAGCGGGGGATTCGGTGAGCAGTTCTTC
.	.	TRBV5-8	TRBJ1-5	CASSLGQGENQPQHF	TGTGCCAGCAGCTTGGGGCAGGGTGAGAACCAGCCCCAGCATTTT
TRBD1	once	TRBV29-1	TRBJ1-1	CSVPGQIMNTEAFF	TGCAGCGTCCCGGGACAGATTATGAACACTGAAGCTTTCTTT
.	.	TRBV6-5	TRBJ1-2	CASSFLGSTPYGYTF	TGTGCCAGCAGTTTCCTTGGATCGACCCCATATGGCTACACCTTC
.	few	TRBV20-1	TRBJ2-7	CSARLTYEQYF	TGCAGTGCTAGACTCACGTACGAGCAGTACTTC
TRBD1	.	TRBV11-2	TRBJ1-2	CASSSPGTANYGYTF	TGTGCCAGCAGCTCCCCCGGGACAGCTAACTATGGCTACACCTTC
.	.	TRBV7-9	TRBJ1-1	CASSLQGDGTEAFF	TGTGCCAGCAGCTTACAAGGGGATGGGACTGAAGCTTTCTTT
TRBD1	.	TRBV15	TRBJ1-5	CATSRTGYNNQPQHF	TGTGCCACCAGCAGGACAGGGTATAACAATCAGCCCCAGCATTTT
TRBD2	.	TRBV24-1	TRBJ2-5	CATSDKASGGLKTQYF	TGTGCCACCAGTGATAAAGCTAGCGGGGGGTTAAAGACCCAGTACTTC
.	.	TRBV2	TRBJ1-6	CASSYGRNSPLHF	TGTGCCAGCAGCTATGGACGGAATTCACCCCTCCACTTT
TRBD2	.	TRBV19	TRBJ2-2	CASSISGRGTGELFF	TGTGCCAGTAGTATAAGCGGGAGGGGCACCGGGGAGCTGTTTTTT
TRBD2	.	TRBV6-2/TRBV6-3	TRBJ2-5	CASSYRKSLAGGQETQYF	TGTGCCAGCAGTTACCGCAAATCACTAGCGGGGGGACAAGAGACCCAGTACTTC
TRBD1	.	TRBV3-1/TRBV3-2	TRBJ1-3	CASNPTGAGNTIYF	TGTGCCAGCAACCCTACAGGGGCGGGAAACACCATATATTTT
.	once	TRBV12-3/TRBV12-4	TRBJ2-1	CASRGSRSEQFF	TGTGCCAGCAGAGGGTCTAGGAGTGAGCAGTTCTTC
TRBD1	.	TRBV4-3	TRBJ1-1	CASSQGTGYTEAFF	TGCGCCAGCAGCCAGGGGACAGGGTATACTGAAGCTTTCTTT
TRBD1	few	TRBV7-3	TRBJ1-2	CASSSGQDPGFTF	TGTGCCAGCAGCTCCGGACAGGACCCTGGTTTCACCTTC
TRBD1	.	TRBV3-1/TRBV3-2	TRBJ1-3	CASSMTGGSGNTIYF	TGTGCCAGCAGCATGACAGGGGGAAGTGGAAACACCATATATTTT
.	.	TRBV6-5	TRBJ1-1	CASSYSDRNTEAFF	TGTGCCAGCAGTTACTCGGACAGAAACACTGAAGCTTTCTTT
.	.	TRBV4-2	TRBJ1-1	CASSPPGVNTEAFF	TGTGCCAGCAGCCCCCCAGGAGTGAACACTGAAGCTTTCTTT
.	.	TRBV10-1	TRBJ2-7	CASSGGYEQYF	TGCGCCAGCAGTGGAGGGTACGAGCAGTACTTC